This TCR beta chain is from a study of response to subunit inactivated influenza vaccine. MiXCR was run by TCRdb on the RT-PCR reads, yielding one entry per CDR3 protein. The table records about 570,000 distinct CDR3 sequences, 10% to 15% of them present only once. This clonotype was detected ten times or more. V gave up 6 bases and J gave up 3 bases; unmatched junction bases: 9. The CDR3 has 15 amino acids. CDR1 is MNHEY, CDR2 SVGEGT, per germline. Sequencing was performed on PBMCs from blood, taken on the day of vaccination. This sequence was found in a man aged 45-65 years who received an inactivated influenza vaccine. The chain joins TRBV6-2 or TRBV6-3 to TRBJ1-1; TRBD1 aligns across 8 bases. CDR3 nucleotide sequence: TGTGCCAGCAGGCTGCCAGGGGGCGTCTACACTGAAGCTTTCTTT. Translated, it gives CASRLPGGVYTEAFF.